A single sample is the source of the 25 T cell receptor beta chains below, sequenced in a study of cytomegalovirus exposure and HLA in healthy donors. Primers: 60 Vbeta forward and 13 Jbeta reverse. Profiling relied on immunoSEQ multiplex PCR, and the TCRdb table lists in-frame clones only, not all of them. The sample has roughly 150,000 clones, approximately 78% seen once. Specimen: PBMCs. The origin of the receptors is a male donor in good health and CMV-seropositive.

V and J are TRBV6-6 and TRBJ2-1; 14 bases fit TRBD2. Germline V gene lookup returns CDR1 MNHNY and CDR2 SVGAGI (reference sequence). This CDR3 region has 15 residues. The V gene end was trimmed by 8 bases and the J gene end by 7 bases; junction bases not matched to a gene: 7. CDR3: CASGGLAGGGNEQFF. CDR3 bases: TGTGCCAGCGGAGGACTAGCGGGGGGAGGAAATGAGCAGTTCTTC.

This chain connects TRBV7-8 to TRBJ2-7; TRBD1 agrees at 12 bases. The germline gives CDR1 SGHVS, CDR2 FQNEAQ. The V and J ends lost 5 bases and 2 bases, in that order; junction bases with no gene match: 4. The CDR3 loop spans 15 amino acids. CDR3 in DNA: TGTGCCAGCAGCAAAGGGGACAGGGGGCCCTACGAGCAGTACTTC. Translation: CASSKGDRGPYEQYF.

The J gene is TRBJ2-7, the V gene TRBV4-1; maybe TRBD2 (5 bases). The germline gives CDR1 MGHRA, CDR2 YSYEKL. V lost 3 bases, J lost 3 bases, and 12 bases lay in between. The CDR3 spans 14 residues. CDR3 region: CASSHPSRVYEQYF. In DNA, the CDR3 is TGCGCCAGCAGCCATCCTAGCCGGGTCTACGAGCAGTACTTC.

The CDR3 nucleotides read TGTGCCAGCAGCTGGGGACAGCCAGCCTCCTACGAGCAGTACTTC. Residues: CASSWGQPASYEQYF. The V gene is TRBV11-2, the J gene TRBJ2-7, with 7 bases identical to TRBD1. CDR1 is SGHAT, CDR2 FQNNGV, per germline. There are 15 residues in the CDR3. V gave up 4 bases and J gave up 0 bases; unmatched junction bases: 6.

This chain links TRBV27 with TRBJ2-7, with D uncertain. CDR1 and CDR2 from the germline V gene are MNHEY and SMNVEV (reference sequence). Trimming removed 0 bases at V and 2 bases at J, with 8 bases between. The CDR3 totals 14 residues. CDR3 DNA: TGTGCCAGCAGTTTATCGCACGGAGCCTACGAGCAGTACTTC. This codes for CASSLSHGAYEQYF.

CDR3 bases: TGTGCCAGCAGCTCTACAGGGGGCAGGAGCAATCAGCCCCAGCATTTT. Amino acids: CASSSTGGRSNQPQHF. The chain carries TRBV5-6 and TRBJ1-5, with 9 bases lining up with TRBD1. This CDR3 spans 16 amino acids. Germline V gives CDR1 SGHDT, CDR2 YYEEEE. V lost 3 bases to trimming and J lost 1 base; unmatched junction nucleotides: 5.

This rearrangement joins TRBV6-1 to TRBJ1-5; 9 bases fit TRBD1. This CDR3 contains 16 residues. Germline-derived CDR1 and CDR2 are MNHNS and SASEGT. The trim removed 4 bases at V and 13 bases at J, leaving 17 bases unmatched. CDR3 residues: CASSGGQGTPRKNQHF. The CDR3 bases are TGTGCCAGCAGTGGGGGACAGGGAACTCCTCGGAAGAATCAGCATTTT.

This sequence joins TRBV7-8 and TRBJ2-1; D is unclear. Trimming left V 1 base short and J 0 bases short, with 16 bases between. Germline V gives CDR1 SGHVS, CDR2 FQNEAQ. The CDR3 extends over 18 amino acids. CDR3 region: CASSLVLLSKSSYNEQFF. In nucleotides, the CDR3 is TGTGCCAGCAGCTTAGTTCTCCTGAGCAAGAGCTCCTACAATGAGCAGTTCTTC.

The chain joins TRBV5-1 to TRBJ2-3; possible D gene TRBD1, 5 bases. CDR1 SGHRS and CDR2 YFSETQ come from the germline V gene. The CDR3 totals 14 residues. V was cut by 4 bases and J by 0 bases, with 9 bases left in between. The CDR3 DNA is TGCGCCAGCAGCCCAAGACAGAGCACAGATACGCAGTATTTT. It encodes CASSPRQSTDTQYF.

The chain is built from TRBV7-2 and TRBJ2-3; 7 nucleotides match TRBD1. V lost 2 bases to trimming and J lost 4 bases; unmatched junction nucleotides: 0. The V gene's germline CDR1 is SGHTA and CDR2 FQGNSA. This CDR3 comprises 13 residues. The CDR3 protein is CASSLQGADTQYF. The CDR3 DNA sequence: TGTGCCAGCAGCTTACAGGGGGCAGATACGCAGTATTTT.

The chain couples TRBV6-5 to TRBJ2-3; TRBD2 is a possible D gene (6 bases). Looked up from germline, CDR1 is MNHEY and CDR2 is SVGAGI. The V end lost 2 bases, the J end lost 1 base, and 10 bases lay between the germline ends. The CDR3 runs 15 residues. The CDR3 nucleotides read TGTGCCAGCAGTTACGTGTCTAGCGGCACAGATACGCAGTATTTT. Translating gives CASSYVSSGTDTQYF.

The chain recombines TRBV7-8 with TRBJ2-1; 7 nucleotides line up with TRBD2. The CDR3 spans 16 residues. Germline trimming cut 1 base from V and 2 bases from J; bases unmatched to any gene: 5. CDR1 is SGHVS and CDR2 is FQNEAQ in the germline V gene. The CDR3 coding sequence is TGTGCCAGCAGCTTAGGGGCGGGAGTCCCCTACAATGAGCAGTTCTTC. Translation gives CASSLGAGVPYNEQFF.

Here the CDR3 DNA reads TGTGCCTGCGAAAGGGGGTTCGAGCAGTACTTC. Amino acids: CACERGFEQYF. The gene calls are TRBV30 and TRBJ2-5; tentative D call: TRBD1 (6 bases). The tail of the sequence fits TRBJ2-7 better, so the J call may be wrong. Per the germline V gene, CDR1 is GTSNPN and CDR2 is SVGIG (reference sequence). This CDR3 contains 11 residues.

This clone has a handful of counts. The rearrangement uses TRBV30 and TRBJ1-1, with TRBD1 as a possible D gene (6 bases). The V gene lost 8 bases and the J gene lost 3 bases, with 16 bases spanning the gap. CDR1 is GTSNPN and CDR2 is SVGIG in the germline V gene (reference sequence). The CDR3 totals 13 residues. The CDR3 bases are TGTGCCCAGCAGACAGGTACGGACACTGAAGCTTTCTTT. Its protein product is CAQQTGTDTEAFF.

This clone occurred a few times. The rearrangement links TRBV7-9 to TRBJ2-2; 7 bases fit TRBD1. The CDR3 length is 13 residues. Germline assignment: CDR1 SEHNR and CDR2 FQNEAQ (reference sequence). Losses at the gene ends were 5 bases for V and 6 bases for J; bases not matched to a gene: 3. The CDR3 coding sequence is TGTGCCAGCAGCCATGGACAGGCCGGGGAGCTGTTTTTT. It yields the protein CASSHGQAGELFF.

This chain joins TRBV11-3 and TRBJ1-2; 7 nucleotides match TRBD1. V dropped 0 bases and J dropped 3; count of bases not matched to a gene: 7. The CDR3 spans 16 residues. Looked up from germline, CDR1 is SGHNT and CDR2 is YENEEA. The CDR3 spells CASSLDSDRVDYGYTF. The CDR3 coding sequence is TGTGCCAGCAGCTTAGATTCAGACAGGGTGGACTATGGCTACACCTTC.

The rearrangement uses TRBV6-1 and TRBJ2-3; 13 nucleotides agree with TRBD2. The CDR3 contains 18 residues. Trimming took 3 bases from V and 2 from J; bases not matched to a gene: 8. Germline V lookup: CDR1 MNHNS, CDR2 SASEGT. As DNA, the CDR3 is TGTGCCAGCAGTGATGCCCCGGGACTAGCGGGATACACAGATACGCAGTATTTT. Residues: CASSDAPGLAGYTDTQYF.

This chain joins TRBV9 and TRBJ2-1; D ambiguous. Trimming stripped 5 bases from V and 5 bases from J, with 17 bases between. CDR3 length: 15 residues. CDR1 is SGDLS, CDR2 YYNGEE, per germline. The CDR3 here is CASSPAPRVDNEQFF. The CDR3 DNA follows: TGTGCCAGCAGTCCCGCTCCCCGGGTCGACAATGAGCAGTTCTTC.

This sequence joins TRBV9 and TRBJ2-3; TRBD2 is a possible D gene (5 bases). This CDR3 contains 13 residues. V was clipped by 0 bases and J by 9 bases, with 11 bases between them. Germline V gene sequence: CDR1 SGDLS, CDR2 YYNGEE. The CDR3 reads CASSVGLGETQYF. CDR3 DNA: TGTGCCAGCAGCGTAGGCCTCGGGGAAACGCAGTATTTT.

This clone was seen just once. The V gene is TRBV5-6, the J gene TRBJ2-7; D is perhaps TRBD2 (5 bases). Germline assignment: CDR1 SGHDT and CDR2 YYEEEE. The V end lost 3 bases, the J end lost 5 bases, and 12 bases lay between the germline ends. This CDR3 spans 13 amino acids. CDR3 region: CASSSPGSHEQYF. The CDR3 nucleotides read TGTGCCAGCAGCTCTCCGGGGTCCCACGAGCAGTACTTC. The full variable domain, completed using reference TRBV5-6 and TRBJ2-7, is DAGVTQSPTHLIKTRGQQVTLRCSPKSGHDTVSWYQQALGQGPQFIFQYYEEEERQRGNFPDRFSGHQFPNYSSELNVNALLLGDSALYLCASSSPGSHEQYFGPGTRLTVT.

The genes are TRBV29-1 and TRBJ2-3, with 10 bases aligning to TRBD1. CDR3 length equals 15 residues. Trimming cost V 5 bases and J 4 bases; bases outside gene matches: 9. Germline V CDR1 and CDR2: SQVTM, ANQGSEA. CDR3 region: CSVTRTGGKADTQYF. In nucleotides, the CDR3 is TGCAGCGTTACGCGGACAGGGGGTAAGGCAGATACGCAGTATTTT.

The J gene is TRBJ1-1, the V gene TRBV2; a possible D gene is TRBD1 (5 bases). The CDR3 totals 13 residues. Germline CDR1 SNHLY, CDR2 FYNNEI. Between the trimmed V and J ends, which lost 7 bases and 1 base, there was a span of 10 bases. The DNA for the CDR3 is TGTGCCAGCAAGGAGACAGAGAACACTGAAGCTTTCTTT. This codes for CASKETENTEAFF.

The genes are TRBV6-5 and TRBJ1-1; TRBD1 matches 7 bases. Unmatched junction bases numbered 8, after V lost 6 bases and J lost 4 bases. Per germline, CDR1 MNHEY and CDR2 SVGAGI. This CDR3 has 14 amino acids. The CDR3 nucleotides read TGTGCCAGCAGCACAGGGGTTTATGGCACTGAAGCTTTCTTT. Encoded protein: CASSTGVYGTEAFF.

The CDR3 region is CASSVTGSNTGELFF. The CDR3 DNA sequence: TGTGCCAGCAGTGTGACCGGGTCGAACACCGGGGAGCTGTTTTTT. This chain joins TRBV6-1 and TRBJ2-2; no definite D call. Deletions cut 4 bases from V and 0 bases from J, with 9 bases between. Germline assignment: CDR1 MNHNS and CDR2 SASEGT. The CDR3 has 15 amino acids.

This clone showed up just a few times. The J gene is TRBJ1-5, the V gene TRBV5-4; D not certain. Germline V gene data show CDR1 as SGHNT and CDR2 as YYREEE (reference sequence). This CDR3 is 13 amino acids long. Trimming cost V 0 bases and J 9 bases, with 10 bases left between them. CDR3 protein: CASSLGEGWPQHF. The CDR3 bases are TGTGCCAGCAGCTTGGGGGAGGGTTGGCCCCAGCATTTT. The whole variable domain, remainder taken from reference TRBV5-4 and TRBJ1-5, is ETGVTQSPTHLIKTRGQQVTLRCSSQSGHNTVSWYQQALGQGPQFIFQYYREEENGRGNFPPRFSGLQFPNYSSELNVNALELDDSALYLCASSLGEGWPQHFGDGTRLSIL.